This TCR beta chain was sequenced during a study of blood T cell repertoires in COVID-19. Overall study: Sites across the United States, Italy and Spain contributed samples from acute and convalescent COVID-19. T cells, B-cell-depleted T cells, or PBMCs provided the cDNA or gDNA that served as material.

Seattle researchers signed up patients amid active infection and tracked them longitudinally. Per the original methods: Reference gene primer amplification in the assay estimated nucleated cell counts. The method was immunoSEQ multiplex PCR; TCRdb's version includes in-frame clones alone and lacks a portion of them. V, J and clone size are those of that table, while D and trimming were read from the DNA. The table shows roughly 150,000 clones, with more than 75% occurring only once. CDR3 length: 13 residues. Trimming removed 2 bases from V and 5 bases from J, with 9 bases in between. Germline V gene sequence: CDR1 SNHLY, CDR2 FYNNEI.

This sequence joins TRBV2 and TRBJ1-1, with D possibly being TRBD1 (5 bases). Sequencing was performed on peripheral blood. The receptor was derived from a woman aged 60-70 years with COVID-19, enrolled during active disease. DNA for the CDR3: TGTGCCAGCAGTGAATACGGGGGGACTGAAGCTTTCTTT. The encoded protein is CASSEYGGTEAFF.